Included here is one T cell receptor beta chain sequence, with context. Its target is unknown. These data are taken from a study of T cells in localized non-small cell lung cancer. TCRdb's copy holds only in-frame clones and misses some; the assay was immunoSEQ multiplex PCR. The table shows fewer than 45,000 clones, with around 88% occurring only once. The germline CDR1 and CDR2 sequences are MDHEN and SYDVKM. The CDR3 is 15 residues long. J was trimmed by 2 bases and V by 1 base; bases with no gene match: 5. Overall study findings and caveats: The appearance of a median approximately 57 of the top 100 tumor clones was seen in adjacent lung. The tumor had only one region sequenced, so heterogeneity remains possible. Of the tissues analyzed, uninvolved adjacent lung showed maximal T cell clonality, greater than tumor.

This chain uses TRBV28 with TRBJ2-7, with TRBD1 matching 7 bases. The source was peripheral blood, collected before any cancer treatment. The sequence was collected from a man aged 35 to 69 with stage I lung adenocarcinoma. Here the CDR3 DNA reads TGTGCCAGCAGTTTATTTGCGACAGGGACCTACGAGCAGTACTTC. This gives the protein CASSLFATGTYEQYF.